This T cell receptor beta chain originates from a study of OX40 agonist ivuxolimab in advanced cancers. V was clipped by 8 bases and J by 4 bases; unmatched bases: 14. Germline CDR1 SNHLY, CDR2 FYNNEI. The CDR3 contains 16 residues. Repertoires were generated with immunoSEQ multiplex PCR, while TCRdb's copy carries only in-frame clones and drops some. Among 60,000 to 85,000 clones listed, roughly 90% were seen once. This clone came up a few times. This TCR came from an adult with an advanced solid tumor such as melanoma, head and neck, liver or kidney cancer. The sequencing here drew on CD4+ or CD8+ T cells sorted from blood, taken in a trial of the OX40 agonist ivuxolimab. This sequence joins TRBV2 and TRBJ2-7, with TRBD1 matching over 10 bases. CDR3 bases: TGTGCCAGCGTAGACACCGGGACAGGGGAATTTTACGAGCAGTACTTC. This encodes CASVDTGTGEFYEQYF.